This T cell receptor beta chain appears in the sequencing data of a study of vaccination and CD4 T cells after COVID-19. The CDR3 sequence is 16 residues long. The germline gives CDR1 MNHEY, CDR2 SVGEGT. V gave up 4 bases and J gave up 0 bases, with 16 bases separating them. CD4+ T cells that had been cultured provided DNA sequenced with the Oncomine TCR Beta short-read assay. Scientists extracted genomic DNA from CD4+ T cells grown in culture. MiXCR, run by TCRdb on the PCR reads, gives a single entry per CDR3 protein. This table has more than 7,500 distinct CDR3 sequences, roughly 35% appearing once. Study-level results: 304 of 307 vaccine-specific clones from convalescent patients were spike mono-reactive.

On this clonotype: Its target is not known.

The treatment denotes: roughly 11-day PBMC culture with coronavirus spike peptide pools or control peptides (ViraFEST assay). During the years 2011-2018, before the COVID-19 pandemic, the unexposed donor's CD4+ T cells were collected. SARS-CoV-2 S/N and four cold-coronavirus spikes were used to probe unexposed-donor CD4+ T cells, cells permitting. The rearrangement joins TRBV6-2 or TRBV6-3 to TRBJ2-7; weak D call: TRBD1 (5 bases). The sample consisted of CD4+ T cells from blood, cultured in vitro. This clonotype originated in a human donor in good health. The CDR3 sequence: CASSSIPGRASYEQYF. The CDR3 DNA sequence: TGTGCCAGCAGTTCCATTCCGGGCAGGGCCTCCTACGAGCAGTACTTC.